These 18 T cell receptor beta chains were all obtained from the same sample, sequenced in a study of T-cell reconstitution after alpha-beta-depleted transplantation in children. It was with unique molecular identifiers that the TCRbeta library was prepared. TCRdb re-called the PCR reads with MiXCR, one entry per CDR3 protein. The profile shows around 200,000 distinct CDR3 sequences, around 6.8% of them singletons. Sequenced material: PBMCs from the stem cell graft donor, taken from the stem cell graft. The receptors come from a human donor who donated a stem cell graft to a child with Wiskott-Aldrich syndrome.

This clonotype was observed at least ten times. V usage is TRBV5-6 and J usage is TRBJ2-7; D gene uncertain. V was pared by 4 bases and J by 5 bases, with 7 bases between. Per germline, CDR1 SGHDT and CDR2 YYEEEE. The CDR3 extends over 11 amino acids. The CDR3 protein is CASSQVDEQYF. CDR3 nucleotide sequence: TGTGCCAGCAGCCAGGTTGACGAGCAGTACTTC. Supplemented by reference TRBV5-6 and TRBJ2-7, the full variable domain reads DAGVTQSPTHLIKTRGQQVTLRCSPKSGHDTVSWYQQALGQGPQFIFQYYEEEERQRGNFPDRFSGHQFPNYSSELNVNALLLGDSALYLCASSQVDEQYFGPGTRLTVT.

This clonotype has a count of ten or more. This chain links TRBV5-1 with TRBJ2-7; TRBD2 agrees at 13 bases. Germline assignment: CDR1 SGHRS and CDR2 YFSETQ. The ends lost 4 bases at V and 0 bases at J; junction bases unmatched: 7. The CDR3 covers 17 residues. CDR3 region: CASSKGLAGSISYEQYF. Here the CDR3 DNA reads TGCGCCAGCAGCAAGGGACTAGCGGGGAGCATCTCCTACGAGCAGTACTTC.

This clonotype was seen repeatedly, ten times or more. The gene calls are TRBV4-3 and TRBJ1-6, with a weak D call TRBD1 (6 bases). V was pared by 4 bases and J by 9 bases, with 10 bases between. The CDR3 spans 13 residues. The V gene's germline CDR1 is LGHNA and CDR2 YSLEER. The CDR3 DNA is TGCGCCAGCAGCCTCAGGGGAATTTCACCCCTCCACTTT. Translating gives CASSLRGISPLHF.

This clonotype was picked up many times. V is TRBV10-3 and J is TRBJ1-1, with a tentative D call TRBD1 (5 bases). In germline, CDR1 is ENHRY, CDR2 SYGVKD. The CDR3 covers 15 residues. The ends were cut back, 5 bases at V and 1 base at J, with 14 bases in the middle. CDR3 bases: TGTGCCATCAGTTCCGACGGGACGGCGAACACTGAAGCTTTCTTT. Its protein is CAISSDGTANTEAFF.

CDR3 DNA sequence: TGCGCCAGCAGCCCCCTGGTCGGAGGGACCGGGGAGCTGTTTTTT. It yields the protein CASSPLVGGTGELFF. This rearrangement joins TRBV5-1 to TRBJ2-2, with D perhaps TRBD2 (6 bases). V lost 4 bases and J lost 5, with 15 bases in between. Germline V lookup: CDR1 SGHRS, CDR2 YFSETQ. CDR3 length: 15 residues.

The rearrangement links TRBV19 to TRBJ1-1; a weak D match, TRBD1 (6 bases). From germline, CDR1 is LNHDA and CDR2 SQIVND (reference sequence). The V end was cut by 8 bases, the J end by 0 bases, with 16 bases between. The CDR3 sequence is 15 residues long. DNA of the CDR3: TGTGCCAGTGATACCAACAGGGATCTGAACACTGAAGCTTTCTTT. Translating it yields CASDTNRDLNTEAFF.

This clonotype appeared many times. The chain has TRBV14 and TRBJ2-7, with D possibly matching TRBD2 (5 bases). Trimming cost V 6 bases and J 5 bases, with 11 bases left between them. Germline values: CDR1 SGHDN, CDR2 FVKESK. The CDR3 spans 12 residues. CDR3 region: CASSRGWNEQYF. Written as DNA, the CDR3 is TGTGCCAGCAGTCGGGGTTGGAACGAGCAGTACTTC.

The J gene is TRBJ2-1, the V gene TRBV19; 9 bases align to TRBD2. V lost 10 bases, J lost 2 bases, and 3 bases stayed unmatched. Per germline, CDR1 LNHDA and CDR2 SQIVND (reference sequence). This CDR3 spans 13 amino acids. DNA of the CDR3: TGTGCCATTAGCGGGAGACCCTACAATGAGCAGTTCTTC. It specifies CAISGRPYNEQFF.

The table lists this clonotype with many counts. The chain is built from TRBV6-5 and TRBJ1-5, with unresolved D. V was cut by 0 bases and J by 9 bases, with 15 bases left in between. Germline V gene sequence: CDR1 MNHEY, CDR2 SVGAGI. The CDR3 totals 15 residues. The chain's CDR3 is CASSYSIGLGAPQHF. Here the CDR3 DNA reads TGTGCCAGCAGTTACTCGATAGGGCTAGGCGCGCCCCAGCATTTT.

This clonotype was observed a few times. CDR3 coding DNA: TGTGCCAGCAGCTTAGATTGGATCGGGAGCAATCAGCCCCAGCATTTT. This translates into CASSLDWIGSNQPQHF. V usage is TRBV11-2 and J usage is TRBJ1-5; D is undetermined. This CDR3 comprises 16 residues. Per the germline V gene, CDR1 is SGHAT and CDR2 is FQNNGV. The V and J ends lost 0 bases and 1 base respectively, with 10 bases between them.

This clonotype was picked up many times. The chain is built from TRBV24-1 and TRBJ2-7; D gene uncertain. The germline CDR1 and CDR2 sequences are KGHDR and SFDVKD. The CDR3 is 12 amino acids. Trimming cost V 0 bases and J 5 bases, with 4 bases left between them. CDR3 DNA sequence: TGTGCCACCAGTGATTTGGCGGACGAGCAGTACTTC. Translation gives CATSDLADEQYF.

This clonotype has ten or more counts. The CDR3 nucleotides read TGTGCCAGCAGCCTAGGACAGGGAAAGGAGCAGTACTTC. Its protein is CASSLGQGKEQYF. The chain joins TRBV5-6 to TRBJ2-7; 8 nucleotides line up with TRBD1. This CDR3 contains 13 residues. Losses at the gene ends were 4 bases for V and 7 bases for J; bases not matched to a gene: 7. The germline gives CDR1 SGHDT, CDR2 YYEEEE.

This clonotype was recorded at least ten times. This sequence joins TRBV6-1 and TRBJ1-6, with a possible D match to TRBD1 (6 bases). Germline CDR1 and CDR2: MNHNS and SASEGT. The CDR3 length is 16 residues. V was cut by 6 bases and J by 9 bases, with 21 bases left in between. In DNA, the CDR3 is TGTGCCAGCAGCCCACCACTCGACAGGAGTCGTTCACCCCTCCACTTT. Translation gives CASSPPLDRSRSPLHF.

This clonotype was found many times. In nucleotides, the CDR3 is TGTGCCAGCAGTTCATCCTTGACGGGCTACACCTTC. This encodes CASSSSLTGYTF. This chain connects TRBV12-3 or TRBV12-4 to TRBJ1-2; D is unresolved. With 4 bases removed from V and 8 bases from J, the gap between germline ends came to 11 bases. CDR3 length: 12 amino acids.

This clonotype was counted at least ten times. This chain joins TRBV5-1 and TRBJ2-3, with 7 bases that match TRBD2. Trimming removed 2 bases from V and 5 bases from J; junction bases left unmatched: 5. Germline assignment: CDR1 SGHRS and CDR2 YFSETQ. The CDR3 runs 14 residues. CDR3 amino acids: CASSLAGNLDTQYF. CDR3 nucleotides: TGCGCCAGCAGCTTAGCGGGGAACTTAGATACGCAGTATTTT.

This clonotype showed up many times. V gene TRBV10-3 combines with J gene TRBJ2-1; D may match TRBD1 or TRBD2 (5 bases each). V dropped 5 bases and J dropped 6 bases, with 11 bases sitting between them. The CDR3 totals 13 residues. Looked up from germline, CDR1 is ENHRY and CDR2 is SYGVKD. The CDR3 DNA follows: TGTGCCATCAGTCGGGACCTCAGCAATGAGCAGTTCTTC. This sequence encodes CAISRDLSNEQFF.

This clonotype was counted many times. The J gene is TRBJ2-7, the V gene TRBV12-3 or TRBV12-4, with D perhaps TRBD1 (5 bases). The CDR3 contains 14 residues. Trimming stripped 7 bases from V and 2 bases from J, with 15 bases between. As DNA, the CDR3 is TGTGCCAGCATAAGGGGCCTTCGGGCCTACGAGCAGTACTTC. As protein: CASIRGLRAYEQYF.

This clonotype was detected ten times or more. The chain has TRBV12-3 or TRBV12-4 and TRBJ2-1; maybe TRBD2 (6 bases). Between the trimmed V and J ends, which lost 7 bases and 8 bases, there was a span of 18 bases. The CDR3 is made up of 14 amino acids. The CDR3: CASTDRAGHDEQFF. CDR3 sequence (DNA): TGTGCCAGCACCGATCGGGCGGGGCACGATGAGCAGTTCTTC.